Listed here are 29 T cell receptor beta chains from one sample, sequenced in a study of post-analysis software for immune sequencing data. Whole-study results and caveats: Patients showed TRBV5-6, TRBV5-1 and TRBV20-1 among five TRBV segments more frequent than in controls.

These receptors are not linked to any known antigen. The authors incorporated unique molecular identifiers into the TCR beta cDNA libraries. TCRdb itself ran the PCR reads through MiXCR, one entry per CDR3 protein. This sample has about 540,000 distinct CDR3 sequences, with 30% to 40% found just once. Material for sequencing was blood. These TCRs come from a girl under 18 with multiple sclerosis.

The V call is TRBV9, the J call TRBJ2-6; 10 bases align to TRBD1. CDR1 is SGDLS, CDR2 YYNGEE, per germline. The CDR3 runs 17 residues. Trimming at V came to 4 bases and at J to 0 bases, leaving 4 bases not matched to a gene. CDR3 DNA sequence: TGTGCCAGCAGCAAGACAGGGGGCCACTCTGGGGCCAACGTCCTGACTTTC. Amino acids: CASSKTGGHSGANVLTF.

V is TRBV5-1 and J is TRBJ1-4; D gene uncertain. Germline loops: CDR1 SGHRS, CDR2 YFSETQ. Trimming removed 0 bases from V and 7 bases from J, with 10 bases in between. This CDR3 has 14 amino acids. In DNA, the CDR3 is TGCGCCAGCAGCTTGGCTGGAAATGGTGAAAAACTGTTTTTT. Translating gives CASSLAGNGEKLFF.

This clonotype was detected only a few times. The junction and the germline gene differ at one end; a read error may be behind it. The chain links TRBV4-1 to TRBJ2-3; 10 positions agree with TRBD1. The CDR3 contains 16 residues. CDR1 and CDR2 from the germline V gene are MGHRA and YSYEKL. CDR3 protein: CASSQAGTGVTDTQYF. CDR3 nucleotides: TGCGCCAGCAGCCAAGCCGGGACAGGGGTAACAGATACACAGTATTTT.

The chain employs TRBV18 and TRBJ2-7, with 8 bases matching TRBD1. With 6 bases clipped from V and 4 bases from J, the junction kept 14 bases outside the gene matches. The CDR3 runs 16 residues. Germline lookup yields CDR1 KGHSH and CDR2 LQKENI. The CDR3 sequence: CASSRGTGLGIYEQYF. The CDR3 bases are TGTGCCAGCTCCCGAGGGACAGGCCTAGGGATATACGAGCAGTACTTC.

The chain employs TRBV20-1 and TRBJ2-3; D is perhaps TRBD2 (6 bases). This CDR3 spans 17 amino acids. CDR1 DFQATT and CDR2 SNEGSKA come from the germline V gene (reference sequence). The V and J ends lost 5 bases and 0 bases respectively, with 21 bases between them. The chain's CDR3 is CSAETPRRGMSTDTQYF. The CDR3, as DNA: TGCAGTGCTGAAACGCCCCGGCGGGGAATGAGCACAGATACGCAGTATTTT.

The chain combines TRBV20-1 with TRBJ2-7; no reliable D call. The length of the CDR3 is 14 residues. V lost 3 bases, J lost 1 base, and 13 bases lay in between. Germline CDR1 reads DFQATT; CDR2 reads SNEGSKA (reference sequence). CDR3 in amino acids: CSARGIEWSYEQYF. The CDR3 nucleotides read TGCAGTGCTAGGGGGATTGAGTGGTCCTACGAGCAGTACTTC.

This clonotype was seen a few times. This rearrangement joins TRBV20-1 to TRBJ2-7, with D possibly being TRBD1 (5 bases). The V and J ends lost 0 bases and 6 bases respectively, with 18 bases between them. The germline CDR1 and CDR2 sequences are DFQATT and SNEGSKA (reference sequence). There are 15 residues in the CDR3. CDR3 in DNA: TGCAGTGCTAGAGATTTGTCCCGTGACAGCTCCGAGCAGTACTTC. As protein: CSARDLSRDSSEQYF.

This clonotype was detected only once. At one of its ends the junction is not consistent with the germline gene, which may arise from a read error. This sequence joins TRBV13 and TRBJ2-6; D might be TRBD1 (5 bases). The CDR3 loop spans 14 amino acids. CDR1 is PRHDT and CDR2 is FYEKMQ in the germline V gene (reference sequence). The CDR3 DNA sequence: TGTGCCAGCAGCCCCCCGTCTGGGGCCAGCGTCCTGACTTTC. It translates to CASSPPSGASVLTF.

This clonotype was seen only a few times. The rearrangement joins TRBV11-2 to TRBJ1-2, with 7 bases matching TRBD1. V gave up 5 bases and J gave up 2 bases; unmatched junction bases: 5. Germline V gene lookup returns CDR1 SGHAT and CDR2 FQNNGV. The CDR3 extends over 14 amino acids. CDR3 loop: CASSPVQGNYGYTF. The CDR3 DNA sequence: TGTGCCAGCAGCCCGGTACAGGGGAACTATGGCTACACCTTC.

This chain connects TRBV24-1 to TRBJ2-1; D unclear. V was pared by 1 base and J by 6 bases, with 3 bases between. The germline gives CDR1 KGHDR, CDR2 SFDVKD. This CDR3 contains 12 residues. CDR3 in DNA: TGTGCCACCAGTGATTTTAGCAATGAGCAGTTCTTC. Translation gives CATSDFSNEQFF.

This chain uses TRBV5-1 with TRBJ2-3; no definite D call. The germline V and J ends were trimmed by 1 base and 4 bases, with 10 bases remaining between them. Per germline, CDR1 SGHRS and CDR2 YFSETQ. The CDR3 loop spans 14 amino acids. CDR3 sequence (DNA): TGCGCCAGCAGCTTGTCCCGAAACGCAGATACGCAGTATTTT. Translated, it gives CASSLSRNADTQYF.

V gene TRBV28 combines with J gene TRBJ1-5; no clear D gene. V was pared by 2 bases and J by 6 bases, with 8 bases between. CDR1 is MDHEN and CDR2 is SYDVKM in the germline V gene. CDR3 length equals 13 residues. The CDR3 DNA reads TGTGCCAGCAGTTTAGAGGTTCTTCAGCCCCAGCATTTT. This sequence encodes CASSLEVLQPQHF.

The chain employs TRBV3-1 and TRBJ2-1, with a tentative D call TRBD2 (5 bases). The CDR3 totals 15 residues. Germline values: CDR1 LGHDT, CDR2 YNNKEL (reference sequence). The germline V and J ends were trimmed by 8 bases and 0 bases, with 14 bases remaining between them. The CDR3 reads CASEDSKSSYNEQFF. CDR3 DNA sequence: TGTGCCAGCGAGGACTCCAAGAGCTCCTACAATGAGCAGTTCTTC.

The J gene is TRBJ1-1, the V gene TRBV7-8; possibly TRBD1 for D (6 bases). Germline V gene lookup returns CDR1 SGHVS and CDR2 FQNEAQ. The CDR3 runs to 14 residues. V was pared by 0 bases and J by 6 bases, with 11 bases between. The CDR3, as DNA: TGTGCCAGCAGCTTAGCTACGGGGGGCCCTGAAGCTTTCTTT. Its protein product is CASSLATGGPEAFF.

The V and J genes are TRBV5-1 and TRBJ2-7, with TRBD2 as a possible D gene (7 bases). CDR1 and CDR2 (germline): SGHRS, YFSETQ. V lost 0 bases and J lost 2, with 12 bases in between. This CDR3 is 15 amino acids long. This CDR3 is CASSLAGEGAYEQYF. The CDR3 coding sequence is TGCGCCAGCAGCTTGGCCGGGGAGGGGGCCTACGAGCAGTACTTC. Full variable domain (outside the CDR3, taken from reference TRBV5-1 and TRBJ2-7): KAGVTQTPRYLIKTRGQQVTLSCSPISGHRSVSWYQQTPGQGLQFLFEYFSETQRNKGNFPGRFSGRQFSNSRSEMNVSTLELGDSALYLCASSLAGEGAYEQYFGPGTRLTVT.

This clonotype was observed many times. The rearrangement links TRBV29-1 to TRBJ2-3; 10 nucleotides match TRBD2. CDR1 is SQVTM and CDR2 is ANQGSEA in the germline V gene. V shed 6 bases and J 0 bases; nucleotides not matched to a gene: 3. The CDR3 runs to 14 residues. The CDR3 protein is CSVVTSGSTDTQYF. The CDR3 nucleotides read TGCAGCGTCGTGACTAGCGGGAGCACAGATACGCAGTATTTT.

The CDR3 is CASSLKRQGGSYNEQYF. In DNA, the CDR3 is TGTGCCAGCAGCTTAAAGAGGCAGGGTGGCTCCTACAATGAGCAGTACTTC. This chain connects TRBV7-8 to TRBJ2-7; weak D call: TRBD1 (5 bases). Trimming removed 2 bases from V and 7 bases from J, with 24 bases in between. Germline CDR1 and CDR2: SGHVS and FQNEAQ. This CDR3 comprises 17 residues.

Worth noting for this clonotype: At one of its ends the junction is not consistent with the germline gene, which may arise from a read error. V usage is TRBV5-1 and J usage is TRBJ2-5, with 10 bases identical to TRBD2. Germline loops: CDR1 SGHRS, CDR2 YFSETQ. The CDR3 has 16 residues. The CDR3 DNA reads as TGCGCCAGCAGCCATCGGACTAGCGGACACCAGGAGACCCAGTACTTC. Translation gives CASSHRTSGHQETQYF.

To note about this clonotype: A much more abundant neighbour one base away suggests this may be a read error. DNA for the CDR3: TGCAGCGCAGGCCAAGACACTTACAATGAGCAGTACTTC. The encoded protein is CSAGQDTYNEQYF. The gene calls are TRBV29-1 and TRBJ2-7; D not resolved. This CDR3 is 13 amino acids long. The germline V gene has CDR1 SQVTM and CDR2 ANQGSEA. Between the trimmed V and J ends, which lost 7 bases and 7 bases, there was a span of 20 bases.

The chain couples TRBV7-9 to TRBJ2-5; D gene unclear. Trimming stripped 5 bases from V and 0 bases from J, with 13 bases between. The CDR3 extends over 15 amino acids. Germline V gives CDR1 SEHNR, CDR2 FQNEAQ (reference sequence). CDR3 nucleotides: TGTGCCAGCAGCCCTTTATCGTGGGACCAAGAGACCCAGTACTTC. This codes for CASSPLSWDQETQYF. Based on the CDR3 plus reference TRBV7-9 and TRBJ2-5, the full variable domain is DTGVSQNPRHKITKRGQNVTFRCDPISEHNRLYWYRQTLGQGPEFLTYFQNEAQLEKSRLLSDRFSAERPKGSFSTLEIQRTEQGDSAMYLCASSPLSWDQETQYFGPGTRLLVL.

This rearrangement joins TRBV6-5 to TRBJ2-3; D tentatively reads TRBD1 or TRBD2 (6 bases each). Between the trimmed V and J ends, which lost 1 base and 6 bases, there was a span of 17 bases. Germline CDR1 reads MNHEY; CDR2 reads SVGAGI. The CDR3 extends over 16 amino acids. The CDR3 DNA is TGTGCCAGCAGTTACTTGTCGGGGGCGCGTGGGGATACGCAGTATTTT. Protein: CASSYLSGARGDTQYF.

This clonotype has a handful of counts. A junction end diverges from the germline sequence, so it may reflect a read error. The genes are TRBV6-1 and TRBJ2-3, with a possible D match to TRBD2 (6 bases). Per the germline V gene, CDR1 is MNHNS and CDR2 is SASEGT. CDR3 length: 13 residues. CDR3 region: CAHLADSTDTQYF. CDR3 in DNA: TGCGCCCACTTAGCGGATAGCACAGATACGCAGTATTTT.

There are a few counts of this clonotype. V and J are TRBV10-2 and TRBJ1-6; D may be TRBD1 (5 bases). The V end was cut by 6 bases, the J end by 7 bases, with 16 bases between. This CDR3 region has 15 residues. Per the germline V gene, CDR1 is WSHSY and CDR2 is SAAADI. CDR3 sequence reads: CASSWDGLINSPLHF. In nucleotides, the CDR3 is TGCGCCAGCAGCTGGGACGGGCTAATAAATTCACCCCTCCACTTT.

The V and J genes are TRBV5-1 and TRBJ1-3; unclear D gene. The CDR3 is made up of 13 amino acids. Germline CDR1 is SGHRS and CDR2 is YFSETQ. Trimming shortened V by 2 bases and J by 4 bases, and 7 bases separated the two germline ends. The CDR3 sequence is CASSFDRGNTIYF. For the CDR3, the DNA is TGCGCCAGCAGCTTCGATCGGGGAAACACCATATATTTT.

The chain combines TRBV11-2 with TRBJ2-2; 9 nucleotides align to TRBD1. The CDR3 totals 15 residues. Germline loops: CDR1 SGHAT, CDR2 FQNNGV. V shed 5 bases, J shed 6 bases, and the junction held 7 bases outside the gene matches. The CDR3: CASSAWDRESGELFF. DNA of the CDR3: TGTGCCAGCAGCGCATGGGACAGGGAATCCGGGGAGCTGTTTTTT.

In its sample, this clonotype was seen a few times. The chain is built from TRBV7-9 and TRBJ2-1; 9 nucleotides match TRBD2. This CDR3 region has 15 residues. The junction had 5 bases not matched to a gene; V was cut back by 5 bases and J by 3 bases. The V gene's germline CDR1 is SEHNR and CDR2 FQNEAQ (reference sequence). The CDR3 DNA reads TGTGCCAGCAGCATGCGGGGGGGTGTCTACAATGAGCAGTTCTTC. Its protein is CASSMRGGVYNEQFF.

This clonotype was observed many times. This chain uses TRBV7-2 with TRBJ2-7; TRBD1 aligns across 9 bases. Germline CDR1 reads SGHTA; CDR2 reads FQGNSA. The CDR3 extends over 15 amino acids. With V trimmed by 1 base and J by 4 bases, 5 bases remained unmatched. CDR3 protein: CASSLGDRERYEQYF. CDR3 nucleotide sequence: TGTGCCAGCAGCTTAGGGGACAGGGAGAGATACGAGCAGTACTTC. Full variable domain (remainder filled in from reference TRBV7-2 and TRBJ2-7): GAGVSQSPSNKVTEKGKDVELRCDPISGHTALYWYRQSLGQGLEFLIYFQGNSAPDKSGLPSDRFSAERTGGSVSTLTIQRTQQEDSAVYLCASSLGDRERYEQYFGPGTRLTVT.

J is TRBJ2-5 and V is TRBV10-3, with 9 bases lining up with TRBD2. The germline gives CDR1 ENHRY, CDR2 SYGVKD. The CDR3 has 17 residues. The junction had 14 bases not matched to a gene; V was cut back by 6 bases and J by 3 bases. The CDR3 DNA is TGTGCCATCAGAGACCTGGGACTAGCCGGATCCAAAGAGACCCAGTACTTC. As protein: CAIRDLGLAGSKETQYF.

This clonotype was detected a few times. The chain links TRBV6-6 to TRBJ2-5, with D perhaps TRBD1 or TRBD2 (5 bases each). V gave up 2 bases and J gave up 4 bases, with 11 bases separating them. The CDR3 covers 14 residues. Germline CDR1 is MNHNY and CDR2 is SVGAGI (reference sequence). The CDR3 here is CASSYTRDGETQYF. CDR3 sequence (DNA): TGTGCCAGCAGTTACACAAGGGACGGAGAGACCCAGTACTTC.